These 20 T cell receptor beta chains were sequenced from one sample in a study of T-cell memory formation after mild COVID-19. TCRdb re-derived calls from the 5' RACE reads in MiXCR, one entry per CDR3 protein. In the table there are a few hundred thousand distinct CDR3 sequences, approximately 15% of which are singletons. Sequencing used PBMCs or a T cell subset sorted from them (not recorded which). These receptors came from a man aged 18 to 35 who had mild COVID-19 (a few samples of this study predate the infection). Cell type and time point are not known.

The table lists this clonotype with a few counts. The V gene is TRBV7-2, the J gene TRBJ1-2; D is ambiguous. Germline lookup yields CDR1 SGHTA and CDR2 FQGNSA. V lost 0 bases, J lost 4 bases, and 9 bases lay in between. The CDR3 covers 14 residues. The CDR3 is CASSLAGLSYGYTF. In DNA form, the CDR3 reads TGTGCCAGCAGCTTAGCTGGACTAAGCTATGGCTACACCTTC.

Many counts were recorded for this clonotype. V gene TRBV5-1 combines with J gene TRBJ1-1; the match to TRBD1 covers 7 bases. This CDR3 region has 15 residues. Germline V lookup: CDR1 SGHRS, CDR2 YFSETQ. V shed 0 bases and J 7 bases; nucleotides not matched to a gene: 9. CDR3 protein: CASSLAVAGGDEAFF. The CDR3 nucleotides are TGCGCCAGCAGCTTGGCCGTGGCAGGGGGTGATGAAGCTTTCTTT.

This clonotype has only a few counts. The genes are TRBV12-3 or TRBV12-4 and TRBJ2-5, with 7 bases matching TRBD2. The CDR3 spans 14 residues. V shed 3 bases and J 5 bases; nucleotides not matched to a gene: 6. As DNA, the CDR3 is TGTGCCAGCAGTTTCCAGCGGGGTAGGGAGACCCAGTACTTC. Protein product: CASSFQRGRETQYF.

V is TRBV7-2 and J is TRBJ1-2; D perhaps matches TRBD1 (6 bases). Trimming left V 5 bases short and J 6 bases short, with 16 bases between. Germline loops: CDR1 SGHTA, CDR2 FQGNSA. The CDR3 sequence is 14 residues long. The CDR3 coding sequence is TGTGCCAGCAGCCAGATACAGGGTTTGGATGGCTACACCTTC. This sequence encodes CASSQIQGLDGYTF.

The V and J genes are TRBV3-1 and TRBJ1-6, with D hard to call. Per germline, CDR1 LGHDT and CDR2 YNNKEL (reference sequence). Trimming took off 6 bases at V and 14 bases at J, with 17 bases between the two ends. The CDR3 loop spans 13 amino acids. The CDR3 DNA reads TGTGCCAGCAGTCCGGTCCGGGGAGTCACCCTCCACTTT. It yields the protein CASSPVRGVTLHF.

There are a few counts of this clonotype. V gene TRBV12-3 or TRBV12-4 combines with J gene TRBJ2-3, with D possibly being TRBD2 (7 bases). This CDR3 has 13 amino acids. Trimming removed 6 bases from V and 5 bases from J, with 12 bases in between. CDR3 sequence reads: CASRLGGGDTQYF. The DNA of the CDR3 is TGTGCCAGCAGACTAGGGGGGGGAGATACGCAGTATTTT.

This clonotype occurred a few times. At one end, the junction sequence differs from germline, possibly due to a read error. This chain links TRBV7-2 with TRBJ2-3; 8 bases fit TRBD2. In germline, CDR1 is SGHTA, CDR2 FQGNSA. The CDR3 length is 14 residues. The CDR3 DNA follows: TGTGCCACCAGCGGGGGCTCTGGCACAGATACGCAGTATTTT. Translation: CATSGGSGTDTQYF.

This clonotype was recorded a few times. The chain uses TRBV5-1 and TRBJ1-1; unclear D gene. Trimming stripped 4 bases from V and 1 base from J, with 8 bases between. The CDR3 has 13 amino acids. CDR1 and CDR2 (germline): SGHRS, YFSETQ. DNA for the CDR3: TGCGCCAGCAGCGTCGCACAGAACACTGAAGCTTTCTTT. Encoded protein: CASSVAQNTEAFF.

The V gene is TRBV4-1, the J gene TRBJ2-7; weak D call: TRBD1 (6 bases). Trimming took off 2 bases at V and 2 bases at J, with 10 bases between the two ends. The germline gives CDR1 MGHRA, CDR2 YSYEKL. The CDR3 extends over 14 amino acids. The CDR3 bases are TGCGCCAGCAGCCAAAGGGACATCGCCTACGAGCAGTACTTC. It codes for CASSQRDIAYEQYF.

This clonotype was counted ten times or more. This chain links TRBV20-1 with TRBJ1-1; D not resolved. CDR1 and CDR2 from the germline V gene are DFQATT and SNEGSKA (reference sequence). The CDR3 runs 15 residues. Trimming left V 4 bases short and J 1 base short, with 16 bases between. In DNA form, the CDR3 reads TGCAGTGCTATCCCTCCGTCGGTAGGGAACACTGAAGCTTTCTTT. Its protein is CSAIPPSVGNTEAFF.

This clonotype turned up a few times. This chain connects TRBV12-3 or TRBV12-4 to TRBJ2-5; 8 bases are shared with TRBD2. CDR3 length: 15 residues. V was pared by 6 bases and J by 5 bases, with 11 bases of the junction left unmatched. The CDR3 loop is CASRGKRGSWETQYF. CDR3 DNA: TGTGCCAGCAGGGGGAAGCGGGGGAGCTGGGAGACCCAGTACTTC.

The V call is TRBV4-1, the J call TRBJ2-7, with D perhaps matching TRBD1 or TRBD2 (5 bases each). The V end lost 3 bases, the J end lost 4 bases, and 16 bases lay between the germline ends. Germline V CDR1 and CDR2: MGHRA, YSYEKL. The CDR3 runs 15 residues. The CDR3 region has the DNA TGCGCCAGCAGCCATTTACCGGGACCATATTACGAGCAGTACTTC. This codes for CASSHLPGPYYEQYF.

The V gene is TRBV2, the J gene TRBJ1-5, with 7 bases that match TRBD1. This CDR3 comprises 15 residues. The germline gives CDR1 SNHLY, CDR2 FYNNEI. V trimming: 6 bases; J trimming: 5 bases; junction bases outside the gene matches: 10. The DNA of the CDR3 is TGTGCCAGCAGGGTAACAGGGGCGCGAGATCAGCCCCAGCATTTT. Translated, it gives CASRVTGARDQPQHF.

This clonotype occurred a few times. The chain couples TRBV5-1 to TRBJ2-5; possibly TRBD2 for D (6 bases). The germline V gene encodes CDR1 SGHRS and CDR2 YFSETQ. Between the trimmed V and J ends, which lost 1 base and 3 bases, there was a span of 10 bases. The CDR3 totals 14 residues. The CDR3 sequence is CASSLNPGEETQYF. CDR3 nucleotide sequence: TGCGCCAGCAGCTTGAATCCGGGGGAAGAGACCCAGTACTTC.

This clonotype has more than one count but fewer than ten. This sequence joins TRBV9 and TRBJ1-2; 7 bases fit TRBD1. Trimming took 3 bases from V and 2 from J; bases not matched to a gene: 10. Germline loops: CDR1 SGDLS, CDR2 YYNGEE. This CDR3 contains 16 residues. The DNA for the CDR3 is TGTGCCAGCAGCGCGCCGGGACAGCTAGACAACTATGGCTACACCTTC. Amino acids: CASSAPGQLDNYGYTF.

The sample holds a few counts of this clonotype. The chain joins TRBV5-1 to TRBJ2-5; 10 nucleotides line up with TRBD1. In germline, CDR1 is SGHRS, CDR2 YFSETQ. The trim removed 0 bases at V and 2 bases at J, leaving 4 bases unmatched. The CDR3 spans 16 residues. The CDR3 DNA reads as TGCGCCAGCAGCTTGGGGGACAGGGGTCATCAAGAGACCCAGTACTTC. Its translation is CASSLGDRGHQETQYF.

Only a few counts were recorded for this clonotype. The V gene is TRBV5-1, the J gene TRBJ1-1, with unresolved D. Germline CDR1 is SGHRS and CDR2 is YFSETQ. The CDR3 totals 12 residues. V was cut by 7 bases and J by 4 bases, with 11 bases left in between. CDR3 nucleotides: TGCGCCAGCGGACGAAGGGCCACTGAAGCTTTCTTT. It encodes CASGRRATEAFF.

V is TRBV18 and J is TRBJ1-2, with 12 nucleotides matching TRBD1. V trimming: 6 bases; J trimming: 7 bases; junction bases outside the gene matches: 3. CDR1 is KGHSH, CDR2 LQKENI, per germline. CDR3 length equals 13 residues. The CDR3 spells CASSRDRGLGYTF. The CDR3 DNA reads as TGTGCCAGCTCCCGGGACAGGGGGCTTGGCTACACCTTC.

This clonotype was detected once. This chain links TRBV20-1 with TRBJ1-2, with D possibly matching TRBD1 (6 bases). This CDR3 has 11 residues. Looked up from germline, CDR1 is DFQATT and CDR2 is SNEGSKA (reference sequence). Trimming removed 7 bases from V and 7 bases from J, with 13 bases in between. Here the CDR3 reads CSVPGVGGYTF. Written as DNA, the CDR3 is TGCAGTGTTCCAGGGGTTGGTGGCTACACCTTC.

The chain recombines TRBV13 with TRBJ2-2; the match to TRBD2 covers 7 bases. V shed 7 bases and J 0 bases; nucleotides not matched to a gene: 2. The CDR3 runs to 14 residues. Per the germline V gene, CDR1 is PRHDT and CDR2 is FYEKMQ (reference sequence). CDR3 coding DNA: TGTGCCAGCAATCGGGGGGCGAACACCGGGGAGCTGTTTTTT. Its translation is CASNRGANTGELFF.